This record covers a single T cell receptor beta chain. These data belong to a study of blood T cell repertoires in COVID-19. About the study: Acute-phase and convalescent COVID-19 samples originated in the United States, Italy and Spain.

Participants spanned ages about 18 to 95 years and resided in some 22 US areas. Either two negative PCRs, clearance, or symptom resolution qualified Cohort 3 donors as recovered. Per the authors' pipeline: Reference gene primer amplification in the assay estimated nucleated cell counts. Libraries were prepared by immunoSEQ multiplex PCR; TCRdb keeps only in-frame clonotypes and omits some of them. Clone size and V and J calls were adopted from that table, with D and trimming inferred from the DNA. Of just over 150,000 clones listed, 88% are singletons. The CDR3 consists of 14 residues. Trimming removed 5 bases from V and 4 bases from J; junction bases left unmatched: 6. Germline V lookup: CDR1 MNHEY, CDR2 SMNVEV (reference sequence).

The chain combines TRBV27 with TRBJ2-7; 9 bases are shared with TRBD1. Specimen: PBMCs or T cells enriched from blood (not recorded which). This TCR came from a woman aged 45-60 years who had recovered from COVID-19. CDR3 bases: TGTGCCAGCAGTCCCCGACAGGGGGGGTACGAGCAGTACTTC. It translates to CASSPRQGGYEQYF.